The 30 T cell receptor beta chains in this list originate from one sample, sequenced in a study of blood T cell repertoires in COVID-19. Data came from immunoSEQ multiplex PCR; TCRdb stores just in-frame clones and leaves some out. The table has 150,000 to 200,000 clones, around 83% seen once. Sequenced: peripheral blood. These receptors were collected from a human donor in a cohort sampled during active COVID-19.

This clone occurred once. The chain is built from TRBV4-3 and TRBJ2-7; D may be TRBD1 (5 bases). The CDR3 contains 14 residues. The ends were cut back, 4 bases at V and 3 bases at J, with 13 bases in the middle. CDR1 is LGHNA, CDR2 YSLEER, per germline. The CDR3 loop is CASSPDITLYEQYF. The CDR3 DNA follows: TGCGCCAGCAGCCCGGACATAACGCTCTACGAGCAGTACTTC.

The CDR3 coding sequence is TGTGCCAGCAGCTTAATGGAGTTGGGCACTGAAGCTTTCTTT. This codes for CASSLMELGTEAFF. This sequence joins TRBV11-2 and TRBJ1-1; D ambiguous. Germline CDR1 reads SGHAT; CDR2 reads FQNNGV. The V gene lost 2 bases and the J gene lost 4 bases, with 11 bases spanning the gap. The CDR3 is 14 amino acids.

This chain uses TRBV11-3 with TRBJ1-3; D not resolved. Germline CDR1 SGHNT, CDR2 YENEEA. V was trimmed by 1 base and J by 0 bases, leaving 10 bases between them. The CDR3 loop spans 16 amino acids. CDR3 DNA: TGTGCCAGCAGCTTAGTGGAGGCCTTCTCTGGAAACACCATATATTTT. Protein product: CASSLVEAFSGNTIYF.

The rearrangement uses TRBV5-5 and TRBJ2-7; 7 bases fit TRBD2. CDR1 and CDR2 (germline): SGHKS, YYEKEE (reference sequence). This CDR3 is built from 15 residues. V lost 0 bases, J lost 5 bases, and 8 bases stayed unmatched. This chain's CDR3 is CASSLEVSGVHEQYF. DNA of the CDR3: TGTGCCAGCAGCTTGGAGGTCAGCGGGGTCCACGAGCAGTACTTC.

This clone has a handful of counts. CDR3 region: CASSPPDRPSGNTIYF. The CDR3 DNA reads TGTGCCAGCAGCCCACCCGACAGACCCTCTGGAAACACCATATATTTT. The J gene is TRBJ1-3, the V gene TRBV28; D may be TRBD1 (5 bases). The CDR3 runs to 16 residues. Deletions cut 6 bases from V and 0 bases from J, with 15 bases between. The germline V gene encodes CDR1 MDHEN and CDR2 SYDVKM. The variable domain in full, completed from reference TRBV28 and TRBJ1-3, reads DVKVTQSSRYLVKRTGEKVFLECVQDMDHENMFWYRQDPGLGLRLIYFSYDVKMKEKGDIPEGYSVSREKKERFSLILESASTNQTSMYLCASSPPDRPSGNTIYFGEGSWLTVV.

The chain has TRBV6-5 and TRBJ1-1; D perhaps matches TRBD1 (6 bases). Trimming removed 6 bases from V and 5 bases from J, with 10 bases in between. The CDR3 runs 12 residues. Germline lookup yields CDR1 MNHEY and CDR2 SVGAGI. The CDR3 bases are TGTGCCAGCAGGAAGGGGGGGACTGAAGCTTTCTTT. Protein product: CASRKGGTEAFF.

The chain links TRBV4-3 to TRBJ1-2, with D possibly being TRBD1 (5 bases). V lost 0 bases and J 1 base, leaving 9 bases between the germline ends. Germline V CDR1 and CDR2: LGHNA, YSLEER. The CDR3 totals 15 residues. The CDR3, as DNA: TGCGCCAGCAGCCAAGATTGGGGCATTAACTATGGCTACACCTTC. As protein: CASSQDWGINYGYTF.

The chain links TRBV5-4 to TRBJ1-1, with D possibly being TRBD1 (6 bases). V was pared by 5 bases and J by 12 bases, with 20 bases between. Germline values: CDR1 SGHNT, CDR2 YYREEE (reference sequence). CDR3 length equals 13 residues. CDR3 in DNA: TGTGCCAGCAGAGCCAGGGGTGAGGAGAAACCTTTCTTT. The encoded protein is CASRARGEEKPFF.

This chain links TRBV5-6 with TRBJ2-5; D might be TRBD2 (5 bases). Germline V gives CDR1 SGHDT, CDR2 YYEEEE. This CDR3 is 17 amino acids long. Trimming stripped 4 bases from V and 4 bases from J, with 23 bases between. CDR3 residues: CASSPPEGSRVGETQYF. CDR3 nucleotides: TGTGCCAGCAGCCCCCCGGAAGGGTCGCGGGTTGGAGAGACCCAGTACTTC.

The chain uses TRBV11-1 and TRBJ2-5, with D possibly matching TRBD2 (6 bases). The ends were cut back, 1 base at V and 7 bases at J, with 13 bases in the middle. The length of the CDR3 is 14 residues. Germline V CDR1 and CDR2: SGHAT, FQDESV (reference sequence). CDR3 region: CASSLGAGTATQYF. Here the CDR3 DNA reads TGTGCCAGCAGCTTAGGTGCGGGGACGGCGACCCAGTACTTC.

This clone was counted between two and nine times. As DNA, the CDR3 is TGTGCCAGCAGTTACGGACAGGGGGGTGAAAAACTGTTTTTT. This gives the protein CASSYGQGGEKLFF. The J gene is TRBJ1-4, the V gene TRBV6-5, with 10 positions matching TRBD1. The length of the CDR3 is 14 residues. Trimming at V came to 2 bases and at J to 7 bases, leaving 1 base not matched to a gene. The germline CDR1 and CDR2 sequences are MNHEY and SVGAGI.

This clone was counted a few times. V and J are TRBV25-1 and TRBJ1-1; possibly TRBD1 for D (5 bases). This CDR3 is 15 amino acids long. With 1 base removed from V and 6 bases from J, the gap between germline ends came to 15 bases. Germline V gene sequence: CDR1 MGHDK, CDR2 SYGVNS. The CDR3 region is CASSESLGGRAEAFF. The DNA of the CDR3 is TGTGCCAGCAGTGAATCCCTTGGGGGGAGGGCTGAAGCTTTCTTT. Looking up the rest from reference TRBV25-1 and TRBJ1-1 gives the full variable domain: EADIYQTPRYLVIGTGKKITLECSQTMGHDKMYWYQQDPGMELHLIHYSYGVNSTEKGDLSSESTVSRIRTEHFPLTLESARPSHTSQYLCASSESLGGRAEAFFGQGTRLTVV.

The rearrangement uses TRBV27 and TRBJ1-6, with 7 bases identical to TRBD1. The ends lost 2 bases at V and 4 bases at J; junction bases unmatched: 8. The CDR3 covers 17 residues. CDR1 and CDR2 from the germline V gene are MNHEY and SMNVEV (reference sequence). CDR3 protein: CASSLQTGLSYNSPLHF. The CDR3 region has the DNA TGTGCCAGCAGTTTACAGACAGGGCTTTCTTATAATTCACCCCTCCACTTT.

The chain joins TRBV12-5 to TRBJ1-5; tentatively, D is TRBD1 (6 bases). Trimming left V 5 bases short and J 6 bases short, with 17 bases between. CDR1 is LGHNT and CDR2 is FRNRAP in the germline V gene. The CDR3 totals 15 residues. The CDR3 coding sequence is TGTGCTAGTGGTAATAGTGAGGGGGGGAGTCAGCCCCAGCATTTT. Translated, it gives CASGNSEGGSQPQHF.

CDR3 sequence: CASSYSMSGDTQYF. CDR3 nucleotides: TGTGCCAGCAGTTACTCGATGTCAGGAGATACGCAGTATTTT. V usage is TRBV6-2 or TRBV6-3 and J usage is TRBJ2-3; D is uncertain. Germline V lookup: CDR1 MNHEY, CDR2 SVGEGT. Trimming took 0 bases from V and 5 from J, leaving 9 bases between them. This CDR3 comprises 14 residues.

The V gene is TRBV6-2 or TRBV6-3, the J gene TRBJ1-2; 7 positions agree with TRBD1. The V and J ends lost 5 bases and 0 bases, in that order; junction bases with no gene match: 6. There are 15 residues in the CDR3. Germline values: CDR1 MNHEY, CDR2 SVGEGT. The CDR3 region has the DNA TGTGCCAGCAGTGAGGGACAGCGAGCTAACTATGGCTACACCTTC. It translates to CASSEGQRANYGYTF.

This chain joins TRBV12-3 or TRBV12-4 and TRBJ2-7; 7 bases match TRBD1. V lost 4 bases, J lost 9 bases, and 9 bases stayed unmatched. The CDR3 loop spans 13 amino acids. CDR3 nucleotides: TGTGCCAGCAGTTCCCACAGGGGTCTGGGGCAGTACTTC. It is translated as CASSSHRGLGQYF.

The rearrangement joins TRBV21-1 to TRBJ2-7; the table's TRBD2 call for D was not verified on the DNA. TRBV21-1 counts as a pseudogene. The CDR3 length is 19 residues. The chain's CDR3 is CASTTWGLAGKVWDYEQYF. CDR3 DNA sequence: TGTGCCAGCACCACCTGGGGACTAGCGGGTAAGGTTTGGGACTACGAGCAGTACTTC.

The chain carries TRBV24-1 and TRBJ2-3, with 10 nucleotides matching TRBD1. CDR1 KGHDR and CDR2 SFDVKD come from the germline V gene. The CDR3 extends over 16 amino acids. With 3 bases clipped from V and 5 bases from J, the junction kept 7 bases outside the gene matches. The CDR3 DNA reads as TGTGCCACCAGTGATGGGACAGGGGAAGGTGGAGATACGCAGTATTTT. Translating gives CATSDGTGEGGDTQYF.

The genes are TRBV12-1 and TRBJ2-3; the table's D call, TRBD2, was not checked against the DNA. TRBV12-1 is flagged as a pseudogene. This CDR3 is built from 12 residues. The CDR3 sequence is CASSFSGDTQYF. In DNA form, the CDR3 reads TGTGCCAGCAGCTTTTCGGGGGATACGCAGTATTTT.

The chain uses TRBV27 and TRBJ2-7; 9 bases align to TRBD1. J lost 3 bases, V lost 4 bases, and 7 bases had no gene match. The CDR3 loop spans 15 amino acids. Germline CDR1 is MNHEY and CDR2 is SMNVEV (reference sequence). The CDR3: CASSSTGTGFYEQYF. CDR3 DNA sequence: TGTGCCAGCAGTTCGACCGGGACAGGGTTCTACGAGCAGTACTTC.

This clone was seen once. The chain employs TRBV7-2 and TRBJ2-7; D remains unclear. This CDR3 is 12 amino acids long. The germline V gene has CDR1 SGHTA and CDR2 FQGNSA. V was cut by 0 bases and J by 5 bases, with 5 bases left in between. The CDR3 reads CASSLARNEQYF. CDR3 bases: TGTGCCAGCAGCTTAGCGAGGAACGAGCAGTACTTC.

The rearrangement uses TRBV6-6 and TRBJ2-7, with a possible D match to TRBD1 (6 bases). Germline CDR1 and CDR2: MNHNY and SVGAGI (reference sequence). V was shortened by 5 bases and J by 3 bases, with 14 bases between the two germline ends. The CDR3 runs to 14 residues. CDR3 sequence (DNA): TGTGCCAGCAGTAAAAGCAGGGGTCTCTACGAGCAGTACTTC. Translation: CASSKSRGLYEQYF.

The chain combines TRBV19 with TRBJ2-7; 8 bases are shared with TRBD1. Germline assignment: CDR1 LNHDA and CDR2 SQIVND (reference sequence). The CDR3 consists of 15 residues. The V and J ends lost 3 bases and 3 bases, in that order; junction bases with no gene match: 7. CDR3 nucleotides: TGTGCCAGTAGTATTTCGATTGGACAGGGCTACGAGCAGTACTTC. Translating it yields CASSISIGQGYEQYF. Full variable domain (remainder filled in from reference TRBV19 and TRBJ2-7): DGGITQSPKYLFRKEGQNVTLSCEQNLNHDAMYWYRQDPGQGLRLIYYSQIVNDFQKGDIAEGYSVSREKKESFPLTVTSAQKNPTAFYLCASSISIGQGYEQYFGPGTRLTVT.

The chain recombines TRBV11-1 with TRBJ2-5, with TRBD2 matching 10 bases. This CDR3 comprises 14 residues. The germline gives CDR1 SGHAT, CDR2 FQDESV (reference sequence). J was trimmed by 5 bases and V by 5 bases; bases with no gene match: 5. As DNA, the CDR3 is TGTGCCAGCAGCATCAAGACTAGCGGGGAGACCCAGTACTTC. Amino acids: CASSIKTSGETQYF.

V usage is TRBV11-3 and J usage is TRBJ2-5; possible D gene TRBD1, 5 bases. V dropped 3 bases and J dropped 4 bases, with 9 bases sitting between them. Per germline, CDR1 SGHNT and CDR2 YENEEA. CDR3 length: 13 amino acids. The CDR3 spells CASSFGAIETQYF. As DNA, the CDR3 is TGTGCCAGCAGCTTTGGGGCTATAGAGACCCAGTACTTC.

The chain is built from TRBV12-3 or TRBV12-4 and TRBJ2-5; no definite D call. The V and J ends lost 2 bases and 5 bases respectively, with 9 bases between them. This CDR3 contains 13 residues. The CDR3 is CASSLPPLETQYF. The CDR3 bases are TGTGCCAGCAGTTTACCCCCCCTGGAGACCCAGTACTTC.

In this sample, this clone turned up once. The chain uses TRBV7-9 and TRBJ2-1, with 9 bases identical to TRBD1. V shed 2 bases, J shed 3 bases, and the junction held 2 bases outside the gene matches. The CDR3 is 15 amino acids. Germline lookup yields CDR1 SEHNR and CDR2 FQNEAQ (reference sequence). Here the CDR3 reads CASSLLGQGYNEQFF. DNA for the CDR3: TGTGCCAGCAGCTTATTGGGACAGGGCTACAATGAGCAGTTCTTC. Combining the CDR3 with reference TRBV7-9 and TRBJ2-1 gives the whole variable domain DTGVSQNPRHKITKRGQNVTFRCDPISEHNRLYWYRQTLGQGPEFLTYFQNEAQLEKSRLLSDRFSAERPKGSFSTLEIQRTEQGDSAMYLCASSLLGQGYNEQFFGPGTRLTVL.

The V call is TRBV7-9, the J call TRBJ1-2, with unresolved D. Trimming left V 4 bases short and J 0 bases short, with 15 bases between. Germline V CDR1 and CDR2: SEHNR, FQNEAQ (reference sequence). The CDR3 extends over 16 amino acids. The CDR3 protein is CASSSRPGKSNYGYTF. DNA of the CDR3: TGTGCCAGCAGCTCTCGTCCGGGGAAGTCTAACTATGGCTACACCTTC.

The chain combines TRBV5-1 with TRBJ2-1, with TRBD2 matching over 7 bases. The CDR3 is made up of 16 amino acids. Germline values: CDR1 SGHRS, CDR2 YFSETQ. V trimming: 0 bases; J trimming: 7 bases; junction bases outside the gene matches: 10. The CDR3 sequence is CASSLGDLSGGNEQFF. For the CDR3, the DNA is TGCGCCAGCAGCTTGGGGGACTTATCGGGAGGTAATGAGCAGTTCTTC.